The present TCR beta chain was sequenced within a study of T cells in Graves' hyperthyroidism and ophthalmopathy. Points from the study as a whole: Most thyroid clonotypes with frequency above 0.001 were detected in blood.

As to this clonotype: Its cognate antigen is unknown. At one boundary the junction diverges from the germline segment, which might be a read error.

Amplification yielded TCR beta CDR3 regions, with RNA transcripts as the source. First-round RT-PCR of the TCR CDR3 relied on the HTBI primer set. Via MiXCR, TCRdb re-called the multiplex PCR reads, giving one row per CDR3 protein. Found here are around 430,000 distinct CDR3 sequences, 15% of them singletons; the top ten hold approximately 32%. The CDR3 covers 14 residues. Germline V lookup: CDR1 MGHRA, CDR2 YSYEKL. Among the patients, aged 18 to 65, hyperthyroidism was newly diagnosed and had lasted under 2 months. Clinicians diagnosed patients from clinical symptoms, serum thyroxine and TRAb, thyroid ultrasound and orbital computed tomography. PBMCs were collected from an approximately 10 ml volume of fresh peripheral blood.

Sequenced material: blood. This chain uses TRBV4-1 with TRBJ2-4; no clear D. This clonotype was sampled from a woman in her twenties or thirties with Graves' hyperthyroidism. Here the CDR3 reads CAGSQDPEQNIQYF. CDR3 bases: TGCGCCGGCAGCCAAGATCCGGAGCAAAACATTCAGTACTTC.